This T cell receptor beta chain was sequenced during a study of T cell responses to AZD1222 COVID-19 vaccine. Only in-frame clones appear in the TCRdb table, and some are missing; sequencing was by immunoSEQ multiplex PCR. The table has roughly 120,000 clones, roughly nine tenths seen once; the top ten hold 2.4%. Germline lookup yields CDR1 SGHAT and CDR2 FQNNGV. V lost 3 bases and J lost 1, with 8 bases in between. The CDR3 runs 14 residues. The sample consisted of peripheral blood, taken on day 0 of AZD1222 vaccination. The V gene is TRBV11-2, the J gene TRBJ2-3; no reliable D call. This TCR was recovered from an adult in good health. The CDR3 protein is CASSLGGRTDTQYF. In DNA, the CDR3 is TGTGCCAGCAGCTTGGGCGGCCGCACAGATACGCAGTATTTT.